These 9 T cell receptor beta chains came from one sample sequenced in a study of CD8 T cells in Susac syndrome. The RNA, about 0.45 to 1 ug, was put through reverse transcription using random hexamers. TCRdb itself ran the immunoSEQ multiplex PCR reads through MiXCR, one entry per CDR3 protein. The top ten clones hold more than 0.095% of a sample with some 120,000 distinct CDR3 sequences, roughly 95% of them seen once. Material for sequencing was CD4+ T cells from PBMCs. The receptors were gathered from a human donor in good health.

The V and J genes are TRBV29-1 and TRBJ1-4; a weak D match, TRBD1 (5 bases). CDR1 and CDR2 from the germline V gene are SQVTM and ANQGSEA. Trimming shortened V by 4 bases and J by 7 bases, and 10 bases separated the two germline ends. This CDR3 contains 12 residues. Written as DNA, the CDR3 is TGCAGCGTTGGGGACCAAGGTGAAAAACTGTTTTTT. This gives the protein CSVGDQGEKLFF. The full variable domain, in which reference TRBV29-1 and TRBJ1-4 provide the parts outside the CDR3, is SAVISQKPSRDICQRGTSLTIQCQVDSQVTMMFWYRQQPGQSLTLIATANQGSEATYESGFVIDKFPISRPNLTFSTLTVSNMSPEDSSIYLCSVGDQGEKLFFGSGTQLSVL.

The CDR3 here is CASSVPGHSLYGYTF. CDR3 nucleotides: TGTGCCAGCAGCGTCCCGGGACATTCGTTGTATGGCTACACCTTC. The chain couples TRBV3-1 to TRBJ1-2; a weak D match, TRBD1 (6 bases). Trimming took 5 bases from V and 5 from J, leaving 18 bases between them. CDR3 length equals 15 residues. Germline loops: CDR1 LGHDT, CDR2 YNNKEL (reference sequence).

This clonotype was seen just once. The V and J genes are TRBV28 and TRBJ2-7, with TRBD2 matching 8 bases. Germline trimming cut 6 bases from V and 1 base from J; bases unmatched to any gene: 5. The CDR3 runs 14 residues. Looked up from germline, CDR1 is MDHEN and CDR2 is SYDVKM. The CDR3 region is CASRERGGSYEQYF. The CDR3 DNA follows: TGTGCCAGCAGGGAACGGGGGGGGTCCTACGAGCAGTACTTC. Drawing the rest from reference TRBV28 and TRBJ2-7, the complete variable domain is DVKVTQSSRYLVKRTGEKVFLECVQDMDHENMFWYRQDPGLGLRLIYFSYDVKMKEKGDIPEGYSVSREKKERFSLILESASTNQTSMYLCASRERGGSYEQYFGPGTRLTVT.

The genes are TRBV25-1 and TRBJ1-1, with D perhaps TRBD1 (5 bases). Germline V gives CDR1 MGHDK, CDR2 SYGVNS. This CDR3 is built from 13 residues. V was shortened by 4 bases and J by 12 bases, with 18 bases between the two germline ends. The CDR3 spells CASSARQRSSSFF. CDR3 DNA sequence: TGTGCCAGCAGTGCCCGACAGCGGTCCTCATCTTTCTTT.

CDR3 protein: CASRPGGGGANVLTF. CDR3 nucleotide sequence: TGTGCCAGTAGGCCAGGGGGCGGTGGGGCCAACGTCCTGACTTTC. J is TRBJ2-6 and V is TRBV19, with 8 bases matching TRBD1. The CDR3 sequence is 15 residues long. Germline values: CDR1 LNHDA, CDR2 SQIVND (reference sequence). J gave up 3 bases and V 6 bases, and 4 bases lay outside the gene matches.

V gene TRBV7-2 combines with J gene TRBJ2-5, with 7 positions matching TRBD1. Trimming took 3 bases from V and 4 from J; bases not matched to a gene: 2. Germline V CDR1 and CDR2: SGHTA, FQGNSA. CDR3 length equals 13 residues. CDR3 sequence: CASSFGQAETQYF. CDR3 nucleotides: TGTGCCAGCAGCTTTGGACAGGCAGAGACCCAGTACTTC.

This clonotype was recorded once. The CDR3 DNA is TGTGCCAGCAGCTACAAGGTGGGCAATGAGCAGTTCTTC. The encoded protein is CASSYKVGNEQFF. This rearrangement joins TRBV7-9 to TRBJ2-1; D remains ambiguous. The CDR3 has 13 amino acids. Trimming stripped 4 bases from V and 6 bases from J, with 10 bases between. Germline V lookup: CDR1 SEHNR, CDR2 FQNEAQ (reference sequence).

This chain uses TRBV28 with TRBJ2-4, with D unresolved. The CDR3 runs to 13 residues. Germline values: CDR1 MDHEN, CDR2 SYDVKM. Trimming pared 8 bases from V and 1 base from J, leaving 9 bases between. The CDR3 nucleotides are TGTGCCAGCCGCCCTGGTGCCAAAAACATTCAGTACTTC. Amino acid sequence: CASRPGAKNIQYF.

The chain is built from TRBV25-1 and TRBJ2-5; 8 nucleotides align to TRBD1. The J call is uncertain, as TRBJ2-7 better fits the DNA end. This CDR3 has 15 residues. The germline CDR1 and CDR2 sequences are MGHDK and SYGVNS. CDR3 in DNA: TGTGCCAGCAGTGAATGGAGACAGGGGAGAAGCGAGCAGTACTTC. Its protein is CASSEWRQGRSEQYF.